This TCR beta chain was identified in a study of blood T cells in healthy people across ages. This clonotype came up many times. A J-beta primer mix and a sample-barcoded 5' primer were used in a second PCR of roughly 6 to 12 cycles. TCRdb fed the 5' RACE reads into MiXCR, producing one record per CDR3 protein. This sample yields some 370,000 distinct CDR3 sequences, of which 45% to 65% are seen a single time; 45% to 65% belongs to the top ten. V lost 6 bases and J lost 0; bases outside the gene matches: 5. This CDR3 has 16 amino acids. Germline assignment: CDR1 SNHLY and CDR2 FYNNEI. The chain uses TRBV2 and TRBJ2-4, with 10 bases matching TRBD2. The material sequenced was blood. The receptor's source is a man aged 60-69 years in good health. CDR3 residues: CASRELAGLAKNIQYF. CDR3 in DNA: TGTGCCAGCAGGGAACTAGCGGGGCTAGCCAAAAACATTCAGTACTTC. Variable domain in full (rest from reference TRBV2 and TRBJ2-4): EPEVTQTPSHQVTQMGQEVILRCVPISNHLYFYWYRQILGQKVEFLVSFYNNEISEKSEIFDDQFSVERPDGSNFTLKIRSTKLEDSAMYFCASRELAGLAKNIQYFGAGTRLSVL.